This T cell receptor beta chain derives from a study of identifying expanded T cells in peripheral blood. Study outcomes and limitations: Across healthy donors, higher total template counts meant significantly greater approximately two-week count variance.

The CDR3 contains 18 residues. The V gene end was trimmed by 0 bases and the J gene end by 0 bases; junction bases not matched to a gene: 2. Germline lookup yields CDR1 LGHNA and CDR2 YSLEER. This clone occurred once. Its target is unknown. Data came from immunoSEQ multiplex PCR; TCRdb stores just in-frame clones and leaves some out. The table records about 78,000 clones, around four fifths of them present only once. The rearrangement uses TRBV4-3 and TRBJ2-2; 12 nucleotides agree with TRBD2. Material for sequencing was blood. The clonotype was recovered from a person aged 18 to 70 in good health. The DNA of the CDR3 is TGCGCCAGCAGCCAAGATGGACTAGCGGGGACGAACACCGGGGAGCTGTTTTTT. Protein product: CASSQDGLAGTNTGELFF.